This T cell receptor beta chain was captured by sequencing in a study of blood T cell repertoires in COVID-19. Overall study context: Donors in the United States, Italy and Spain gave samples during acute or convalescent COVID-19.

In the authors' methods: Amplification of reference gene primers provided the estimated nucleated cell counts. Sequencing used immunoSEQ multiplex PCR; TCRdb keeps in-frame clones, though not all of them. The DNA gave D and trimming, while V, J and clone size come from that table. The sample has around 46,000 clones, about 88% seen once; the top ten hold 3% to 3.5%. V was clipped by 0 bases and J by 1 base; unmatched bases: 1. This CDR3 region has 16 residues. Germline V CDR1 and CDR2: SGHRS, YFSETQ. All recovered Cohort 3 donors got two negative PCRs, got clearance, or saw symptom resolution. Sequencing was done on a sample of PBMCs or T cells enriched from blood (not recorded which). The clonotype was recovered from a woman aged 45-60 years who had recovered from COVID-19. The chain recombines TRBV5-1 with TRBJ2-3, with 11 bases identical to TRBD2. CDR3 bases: TGCGCCAGCAGCTTGGCGACTAGCGGGGGCACAGATACGCAGTATTTT. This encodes CASSLATSGGTDTQYF.